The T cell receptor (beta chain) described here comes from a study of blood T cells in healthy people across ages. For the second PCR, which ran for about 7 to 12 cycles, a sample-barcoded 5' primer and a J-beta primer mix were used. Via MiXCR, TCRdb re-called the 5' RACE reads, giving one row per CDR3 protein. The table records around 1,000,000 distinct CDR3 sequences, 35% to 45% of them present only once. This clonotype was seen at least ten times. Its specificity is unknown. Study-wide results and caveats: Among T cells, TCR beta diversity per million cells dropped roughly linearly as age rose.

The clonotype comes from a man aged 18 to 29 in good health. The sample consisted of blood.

CDR3 DNA sequence: TGTGCCAGCAGGGTAGACGGAATGAACACTGAAGCTTTCTTT. As protein: CASRVDGMNTEAFF. The chain is built from TRBV6-5 and TRBJ1-1; no definite D call. The CDR3 is 14 residues long. Germline CDR1 MNHEY, CDR2 SVGAGI. V lost 6 bases to trimming and J lost 0 bases, with 11 bases between them.